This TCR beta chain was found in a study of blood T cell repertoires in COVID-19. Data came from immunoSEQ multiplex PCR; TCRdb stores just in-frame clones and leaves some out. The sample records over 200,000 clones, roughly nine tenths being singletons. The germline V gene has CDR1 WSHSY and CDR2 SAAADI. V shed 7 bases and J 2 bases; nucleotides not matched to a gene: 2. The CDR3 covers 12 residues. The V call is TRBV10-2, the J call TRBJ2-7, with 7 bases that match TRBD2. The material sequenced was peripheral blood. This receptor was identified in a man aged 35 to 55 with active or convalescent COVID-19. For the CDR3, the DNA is TGCGCCAGCAAAGGGAGGGCCTACGAGCAGTACTTC. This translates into CASKGRAYEQYF.